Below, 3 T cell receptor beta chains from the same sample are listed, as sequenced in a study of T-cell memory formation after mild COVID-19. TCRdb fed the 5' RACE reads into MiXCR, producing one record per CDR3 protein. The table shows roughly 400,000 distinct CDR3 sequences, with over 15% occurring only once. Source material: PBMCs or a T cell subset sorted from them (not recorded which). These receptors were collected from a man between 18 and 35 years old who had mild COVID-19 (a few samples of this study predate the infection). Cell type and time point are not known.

CDR3 amino acids: CASSVGPVFFTDTQYF. CDR3 nucleotides: TGTGCCAGCAGCGTAGGGCCCGTTTTCTTTACAGATACGCAGTATTTT. The chain employs TRBV9 and TRBJ2-3, with D hard to call. V gave up 0 bases and J gave up 3 bases, with 14 bases separating them. Germline CDR1 and CDR2: SGDLS and YYNGEE. The length of the CDR3 is 16 residues.

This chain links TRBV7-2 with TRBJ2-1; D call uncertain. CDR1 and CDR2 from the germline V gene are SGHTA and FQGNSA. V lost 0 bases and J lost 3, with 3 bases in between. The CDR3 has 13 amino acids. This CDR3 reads CASSLAIYNEQFF. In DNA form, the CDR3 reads TGTGCCAGCAGCTTAGCGATCTACAATGAGCAGTTCTTC.

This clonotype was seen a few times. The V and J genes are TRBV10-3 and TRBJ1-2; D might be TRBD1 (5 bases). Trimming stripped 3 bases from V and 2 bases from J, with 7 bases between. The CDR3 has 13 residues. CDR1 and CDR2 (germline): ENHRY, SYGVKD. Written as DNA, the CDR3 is TGTGCCATCAGTGAAAGGGACAACTATGGCTACACCTTC. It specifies CAISERDNYGYTF.